This section outlines one T cell receptor beta chain sequence together with its context. This PCR relied on a set of 60 Vbeta primers and 13 Jbeta primers. In the authors' methods: Later analysis identified tens of millions of unique TCR beta chains, roughly 11 million shared. Assay: immunoSEQ multiplex PCR; the TCRdb copy retains only in-frame clones and omits some. Clone size and V and J calls were adopted from that table, with D and trimming inferred from the DNA. This table holds 68,000 or so clones. Germline V gene data show CDR1 as MDHEN and CDR2 as SYDVKM. The CDR3 runs to 17 residues. V was clipped by 3 bases and J by 7 bases; unmatched bases: 11. This entry comes from a study of cytomegalovirus exposure and HLA in healthy donors. Study as a whole: Counted in an early data release were about 85 million unique TCRs from HLA-typed donors.

The chain joins TRBV28 to TRBJ2-2; 10 nucleotides match TRBD2. This receptor was obtained from a female donor in good health and CMV-seropositive. The sample taken for sequencing was PBMCs. In DNA, the CDR3 is TGTGCCAGCAGTTTGCCACTAGCGGGGCCTTCGAACGGGGAGCTGTTTTTT. It codes for CASSLPLAGPSNGELFF.